One TCR beta chain is described in this entry. This clone occurred once. No cognate antigen has been identified for it. Per-nucleotide qualities are absent, and no much larger clonotype sits a single base away. The data were obtained in a study of blood T cell repertoires in COVID-19 (dated by TCRdb to 2018 to 2021). Concerning the study at large: The collaborator samples originated in the United States, Italy and Spain and spanned the acute and convalescent phases of COVID-19. The material from the prospective study consisted of cDNA or gDNA derived from T cells, B-cell-depleted T cells, or PBMCs. Deeply sampled blood TCRbeta repertoires from subjects exposed to, actively infected with, or recovered from COVID-19 were included in the dataset. The repertoires were released in a freely available public database meant as a resource for research on the immune response to SARS-CoV-2. The samples were drawn from the first 160 participants of the ongoing ImmuneRACE study and from 950 to 1,500 subjects provided by 6 global collaborators. Sample metadata almost always included a de-identified subject ID, COVID-19 status, age in years and sex. Where HLA class I and class II types were available, the types were taken from metadata supplied by the sample provider, not from assay-based typing. The study at large found these results: The amount of clinical and demographic metadata varied by source and participant and was provided uncurated.

TCRbeta CDR3 regions were amplified from genomic DNA by means of the immunoSEQ Assay, a bias-controlled multiplex PCR. For the original study's pipeline: The number of nucleated cells in each sample was estimated by amplification of reference gene primers within the assay. To quantify the absolute abundance of each unique TCRbeta CDR3 rearrangement, sequence reads were collapsed and filtered. Productive Simpson clonality was computed per sample as the square root of Simpson's diversity index over productive rearrangements. TCRdb retrieved this table from immuneACCESS and kept in-frame rearrangements only. Not all clones are present; in checked studies, unresolved V genes account for under half, and no reason is known for the remainder. The V and J calls and the clone size are those of that table, but D and trimming were determined from the DNA. A total of approximately 290,000 clones appear in this sample, roughly 89% of them only once. The top ten clonotypes cover under 0.95% of the sample.

Whole blood was collected in K2EDTA tubes by collaborating institutions according to the institutions' own protocols. For TCRbeta analysis, collaborators shipped samples in one of three forms: frozen whole blood, isolated PBMCs, or DNA extracted from either of those sample types. Its CDR3 holds 15 amino acids, cysteine through phenylalanine. Of all the DNA, just the CDR3 is kept, 45 bases in frame from base 1. The germline V gene provides CDR1 MNHEY and CDR2 SVGAGI. V is trimmed back by 6 bases and J by 4 bases, and the junction contains 7 bases that no gene match accounts for. The specimen was peripheral blood. This receptor was taken from a man aged 30-40 years with acute or convalescent COVID-19. Recombination joined TRBV6-5 with TRBJ2-2, and TRBD2 matches 8 of the central bases. For the CDR3, the sequence is CASRERELSTGELFF. The bases are TGTGCCAGCAGAGAGCGGGAGCTTAGCACCGGGGAGCTGTTTTTT.